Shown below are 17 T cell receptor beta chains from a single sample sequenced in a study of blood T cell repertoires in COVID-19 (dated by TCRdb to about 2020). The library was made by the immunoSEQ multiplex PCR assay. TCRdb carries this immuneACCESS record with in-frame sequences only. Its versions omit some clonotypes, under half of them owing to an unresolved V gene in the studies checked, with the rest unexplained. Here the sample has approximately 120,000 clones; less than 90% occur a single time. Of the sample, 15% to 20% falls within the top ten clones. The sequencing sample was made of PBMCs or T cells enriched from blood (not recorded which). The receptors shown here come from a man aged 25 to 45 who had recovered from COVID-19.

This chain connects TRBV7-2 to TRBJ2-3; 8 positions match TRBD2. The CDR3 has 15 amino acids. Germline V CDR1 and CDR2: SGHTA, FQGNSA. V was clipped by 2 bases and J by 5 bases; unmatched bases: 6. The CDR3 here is CASSLNGGAGDTQYF. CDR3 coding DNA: TGTGCCAGCAGCTTAAACGGGGGGGCCGGAGATACGCAGTATTTT.

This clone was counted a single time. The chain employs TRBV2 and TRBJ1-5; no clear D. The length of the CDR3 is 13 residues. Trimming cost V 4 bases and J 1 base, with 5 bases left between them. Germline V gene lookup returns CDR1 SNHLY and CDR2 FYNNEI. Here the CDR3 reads CASSGESNQPQHF. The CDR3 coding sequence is TGTGCCAGCAGTGGGGAGAGCAATCAGCCCCAGCATTTT. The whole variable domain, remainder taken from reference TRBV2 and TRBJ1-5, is EPEVTQTPSHQVTQMGQEVILRCVPISNHLYFYWYRQILGQKVEFLVSFYNNEISEKSEIFDDQFSVERPDGSNFTLKIRSTKLEDSAMYFCASSGESNQPQHFGDGTRLSIL.

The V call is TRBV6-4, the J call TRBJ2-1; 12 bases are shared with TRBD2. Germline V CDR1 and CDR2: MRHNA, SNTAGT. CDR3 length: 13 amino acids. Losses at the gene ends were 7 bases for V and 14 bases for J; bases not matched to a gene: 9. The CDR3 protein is CASTRLAGEGEFF. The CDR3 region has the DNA TGTGCCAGCACAAGACTAGCGGGAGAGGGGGAGTTCTTC.

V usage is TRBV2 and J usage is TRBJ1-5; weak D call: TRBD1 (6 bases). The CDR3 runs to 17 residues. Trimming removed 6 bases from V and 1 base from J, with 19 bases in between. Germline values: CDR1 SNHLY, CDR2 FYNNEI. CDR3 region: CASRTIAQGISNQPQHF. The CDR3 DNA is TGTGCCAGCAGAACAATCGCACAGGGAATCAGCAATCAGCCCCAGCATTTT.

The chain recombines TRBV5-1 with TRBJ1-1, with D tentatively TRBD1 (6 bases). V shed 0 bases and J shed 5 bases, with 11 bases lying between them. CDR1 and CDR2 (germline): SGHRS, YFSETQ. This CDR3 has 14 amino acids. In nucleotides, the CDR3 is TGCGCCAGCAGCTTGGGGACAGTAGCTACTGAAGCTTTCTTT. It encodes CASSLGTVATEAFF.

As DNA, the CDR3 is TGTGCCAGCAGCTTACAGGGGGCGCGTGGAAACACCATATATTTT. This codes for CASSLQGARGNTIYF. This chain uses TRBV7-9 with TRBJ1-3, with TRBD1 matching 8 bases. The germline gives CDR1 SEHNR, CDR2 FQNEAQ (reference sequence). J lost 3 bases, V lost 2 bases, and 3 bases had no gene match. The CDR3 is 15 amino acids.

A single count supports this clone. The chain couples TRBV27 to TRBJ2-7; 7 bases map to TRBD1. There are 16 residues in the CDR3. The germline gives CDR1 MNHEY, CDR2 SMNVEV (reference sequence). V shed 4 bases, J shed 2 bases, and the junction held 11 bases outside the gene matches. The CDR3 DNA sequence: TGTGCCAGCAGTTCCACACTCTGGGACAGCACCTACGAGCAGTACTTC. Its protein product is CASSSTLWDSTYEQYF.

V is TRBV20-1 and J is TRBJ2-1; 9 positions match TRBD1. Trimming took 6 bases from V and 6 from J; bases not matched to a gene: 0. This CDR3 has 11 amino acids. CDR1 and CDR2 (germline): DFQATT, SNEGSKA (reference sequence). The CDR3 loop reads CSAGQGNEQFF. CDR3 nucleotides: TGCAGTGCGGGACAGGGCAATGAGCAGTTCTTC.

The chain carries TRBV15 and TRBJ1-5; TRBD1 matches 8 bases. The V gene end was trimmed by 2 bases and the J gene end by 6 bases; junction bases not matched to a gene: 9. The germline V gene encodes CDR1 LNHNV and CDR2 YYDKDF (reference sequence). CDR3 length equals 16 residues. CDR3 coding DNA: TGTGCCACCAGCAGATGGACAGGGAGTTTCAGTCAGCCCCAGCATTTT. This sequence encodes CATSRWTGSFSQPQHF.

CDR3 DNA sequence: TGCGCCAGCAGAACAGGGGGCGCCGACAGGTCACCCCTCCACTTT. This codes for CASRTGGADRSPLHF. V gene TRBV5-1 combines with J gene TRBJ1-6, with 9 positions matching TRBD1. This CDR3 has 15 residues. In germline, CDR1 is SGHRS, CDR2 YFSETQ. Trimming at V came to 5 bases and at J to 10 bases, leaving 10 bases not matched to a gene.

For the CDR3, the DNA is TGTGCCAGCAGACGAGCCACAGATACGCAGTATTTT. Translation: CASRRATDTQYF. The chain joins TRBV3-1 (or the pseudogene TRBV3-2) to TRBJ2-3, with unresolved D. The CDR3 runs to 12 residues. Germline V gene lookup returns CDR1 LGHDT and CDR2 YNNKEL (reference sequence). V lost 6 bases to trimming and J lost 2 bases, with 6 bases between them.

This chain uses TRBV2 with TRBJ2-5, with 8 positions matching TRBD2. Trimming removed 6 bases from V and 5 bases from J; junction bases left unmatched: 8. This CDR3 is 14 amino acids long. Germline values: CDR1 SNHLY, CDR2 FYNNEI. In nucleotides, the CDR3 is TGTGCCAGCAGCTCGGGACTAGGGGGGGAGACCCAGTACTTC. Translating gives CASSSGLGGETQYF.

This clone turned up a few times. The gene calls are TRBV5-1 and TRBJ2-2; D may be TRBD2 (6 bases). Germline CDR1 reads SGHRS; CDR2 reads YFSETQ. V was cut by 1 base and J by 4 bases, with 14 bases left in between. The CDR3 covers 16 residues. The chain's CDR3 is CASSLNGGTPTGELFF. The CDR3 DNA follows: TGCGCCAGCAGCTTGAACGGGGGAACGCCCACCGGGGAGCTGTTTTTT. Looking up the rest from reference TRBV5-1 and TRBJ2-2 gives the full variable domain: KAGVTQTPRYLIKTRGQQVTLSCSPISGHRSVSWYQQTPGQGLQFLFEYFSETQRNKGNFPGRFSGRQFSNSRSEMNVSTLELGDSALYLCASSLNGGTPTGELFFGEGSRLTVL.

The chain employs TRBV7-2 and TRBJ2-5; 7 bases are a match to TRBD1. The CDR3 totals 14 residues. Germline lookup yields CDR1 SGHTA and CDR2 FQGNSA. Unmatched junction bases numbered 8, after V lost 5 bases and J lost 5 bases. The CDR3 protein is CASSQQGPRETQYF. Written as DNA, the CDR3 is TGTGCCAGCAGCCAACAGGGGCCGCGGGAGACCCAGTACTTC.

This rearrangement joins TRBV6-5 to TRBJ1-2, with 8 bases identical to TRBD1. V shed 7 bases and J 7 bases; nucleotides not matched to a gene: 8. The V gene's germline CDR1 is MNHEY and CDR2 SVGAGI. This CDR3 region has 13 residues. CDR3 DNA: TGTGCCAGCACAGAGGGGACAGGTCTTGGCTACACCTTC. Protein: CASTEGTGLGYTF.

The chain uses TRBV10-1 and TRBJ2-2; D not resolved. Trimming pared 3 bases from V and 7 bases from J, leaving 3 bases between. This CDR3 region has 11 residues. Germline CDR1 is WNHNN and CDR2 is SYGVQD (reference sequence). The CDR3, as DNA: TGCGCCAGCAGTGACAGCGGGGAGCTGTTTTTT. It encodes CASSDSGELFF.

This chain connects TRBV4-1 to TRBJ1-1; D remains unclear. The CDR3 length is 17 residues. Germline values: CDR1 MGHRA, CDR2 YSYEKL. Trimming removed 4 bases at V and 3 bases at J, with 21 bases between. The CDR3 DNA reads TGCGCCAGCAGCCCCGAAAGGGCACTAATCGGGGACACTGAAGCTTTCTTT. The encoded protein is CASSPERALIGDTEAFF.